This TCR beta chain stems from a study of blood T cell repertoires in COVID-19. Only in-frame clones appear in the TCRdb table, and some are missing; sequencing was by immunoSEQ multiplex PCR. The profile shows approximately 300,000 clones, around 87% of them singletons. Germline CDR1 reads LNHDA; CDR2 reads SQIVND (reference sequence). This CDR3 is built from 15 residues. Trimming stripped 5 bases from V and 1 base from J, with 14 bases between. The sample comprised peripheral blood. The J gene is TRBJ1-1, the V gene TRBV19, with no clear D. This receptor was taken from a woman aged 40-49 years with COVID-19, enrolled during active disease. The CDR3 nucleotides are TGTGCCAGTAGTCCCCATCAAGCATCGAACACTGAAGCTTTCTTT. As protein: CASSPHQASNTEAFF.